Presented here are 11 T cell receptor beta chains from one specimen sequenced in a study of shared clonotypes between healthy human individuals. Method: immunoSEQ multiplex PCR; TCRdb's copy keeps in-frame clones and lacks some. The sample lists 1.5 million to 2.5 million clones, about 95% occurring once. Cells designated naive CD8 were CD45RO-negative and were positively selected for CCR7, with terminally differentiated effector memory CD45RA+ cells excluded. Sequencing was performed on naive CD8+ T cells sorted from blood. The source of these receptors is a man younger than 30 in good health.

The CDR3, as DNA: TGCGCCAGCAGCGATTTTGGGGTTTCCTACGAGCAGTACTTC. It specifies CASSDFGVSYEQYF. The V and J genes are TRBV5-1 and TRBJ2-7, with no clear D. V lost 4 bases to trimming and J lost 1 base, with 12 bases between them. Per the germline V gene, CDR1 is SGHRS and CDR2 is YFSETQ. The CDR3 has 14 amino acids. The entire variable domain, with the rest obtained from reference TRBV5-1 and TRBJ2-7, is as follows: KAGVTQTPRYLIKTRGQQVTLSCSPISGHRSVSWYQQTPGQGLQFLFEYFSETQRNKGNFPGRFSGRQFSNSRSEMNVSTLELGDSALYLCASSDFGVSYEQYFGPGTRLTVT.

This rearrangement joins TRBV27 to TRBJ2-7, with 9 bases identical to TRBD2. The CDR3 totals 15 residues. V was pared by 3 bases and J by 2 bases, with 5 bases of the junction left unmatched. The germline V gene has CDR1 MNHEY and CDR2 SMNVEV (reference sequence). CDR3 nucleotides: TGTGCCAGCAGTTTCTTAGCGGGAGTCCCCTACGAGCAGTACTTC. Translating it yields CASSFLAGVPYEQYF.

In regard to this clone: This specimen includes other DNA sequences encoding the same CDR3. The chain combines TRBV5-6 with TRBJ2-7; 11 bases are shared with TRBD1. V gave up 3 bases and J gave up 6 bases; unmatched junction bases: 2. Germline V gives CDR1 SGHDT, CDR2 YYEEEE. This CDR3 has 13 amino acids. The chain's CDR3 is CASSWDRGGEQYF. CDR3 in DNA: TGTGCCAGCAGCTGGGACAGGGGGGGCGAGCAGTACTTC.

The V and J genes are TRBV27 and TRBJ1-2; possible D gene TRBD1, 5 bases. The germline V gene has CDR1 MNHEY and CDR2 SMNVEV (reference sequence). This CDR3 is built from 15 residues. Trimming took 1 base from V and 4 from J, leaving 13 bases between them. In nucleotides, the CDR3 is TGTGCCAGCAGTTTATTCGGGGGGACCCCCTATGGCTACACCTTC. It translates to CASSLFGGTPYGYTF.

The chain combines TRBV19 with TRBJ2-1; D not certain. V lost 5 bases and J 0 bases, leaving 11 bases between the germline ends. This CDR3 region has 15 residues. CDR1 is LNHDA, CDR2 SQIVND, per germline (reference sequence). The CDR3 protein is CASSLTESSYNEQFF. The CDR3 DNA reads as TGTGCCAGTAGTTTGACCGAGAGCTCCTACAATGAGCAGTTCTTC.

The chain uses TRBV29-1 and TRBJ2-7, with D perhaps given as TRBD1 or TRBD2 (5 bases each). This CDR3 spans 14 amino acids. Per the germline V gene, CDR1 is SQVTM and CDR2 is ANQGSEA. The germline V and J ends were trimmed by 5 bases and 0 bases, with 14 bases remaining between them. The CDR3 sequence: CSVLAGASSYEQYF. The CDR3, as DNA: TGCAGCGTTTTAGCCGGGGCTAGCTCCTACGAGCAGTACTTC.

This clone has just one count. V gene TRBV6-5 combines with J gene TRBJ2-1; TRBD2 might be the D (6 bases). The CDR3 is made up of 15 amino acids. V lost 2 bases and J lost 9, with 17 bases in between. CDR1 and CDR2 from the germline V gene are MNHEY and SVGAGI. The CDR3 bases are TGTGCCAGCAGTTACGCCCAAGGGACTTACGGTGAGCAGTTCTTC. Its translation: CASSYAQGTYGEQFF.

The V call is TRBV5-6, the J call TRBJ2-7; D remains ambiguous. This CDR3 region has 14 residues. Germline V gene lookup returns CDR1 SGHDT and CDR2 YYEEEE. V lost 2 bases to trimming and J lost 2 bases, with 11 bases between them. The CDR3 nucleotides are TGTGCCAGCAGCTTTGAACATAACCCCTACGAGCAGTACTTC. The encoded protein is CASSFEHNPYEQYF.

The chain has TRBV4-3 and TRBJ2-5; no definite D call. The CDR3 totals 15 residues. CDR1 and CDR2 (germline): LGHNA, YSLEER. V lost 1 base to trimming and J lost 5 bases, with 14 bases between them. This CDR3 is CASSQVWYQGETQYF. The CDR3, as DNA: TGCGCCAGCAGCCAAGTTTGGTATCAAGGGGAGACCCAGTACTTC.

The gene calls are TRBV7-9 and TRBJ2-6; D is unclear. V was trimmed by 5 bases and J by 0 bases, leaving 8 bases between them. The germline V gene has CDR1 SEHNR and CDR2 FQNEAQ (reference sequence). This CDR3 region has 15 residues. In nucleotides, the CDR3 is TGTGCCAGCAGCCACAGCCTCTCTGGGGCCAACGTCCTGACTTTC. It encodes CASSHSLSGANVLTF.

This clone was seen just once. The chain links TRBV7-8 to TRBJ2-1; 11 bases line up with TRBD2. There are 17 residues in the CDR3. V lost 0 bases to trimming and J lost 4 bases; unmatched junction nucleotides: 5. Germline CDR1 SGHVS, CDR2 FQNEAQ. CDR3: CASSLAALAGGYNEQFF. CDR3 bases: TGTGCCAGCAGCTTAGCTGCTCTAGCGGGAGGATACAATGAGCAGTTCTTC.